This T cell receptor (beta chain) appears in the sequencing data of a study of T cells after yellow fever vaccination. Study-level points and caveats: One caveat is that FACS-sorted repertoires could contain abundant clonotypes contaminating from the bulk population.

V gave up 5 bases and J gave up 3 bases; unmatched junction bases: 16. This CDR3 is 19 amino acids long. CDR1 is SGHAT, CDR2 FQNNGV, per germline. About this clonotype itself: As yet, its antigen is unknown.

UMIs were added to TCR cDNA along with a universal primer site when it was made by 5'RACE template switching. Each CDR3 protein is one row after TCRdb ran MiXCR on the 5' RACE reads. Among under 700,000 distinct CDR3 sequences listed, less than 20% were seen once. The sample consisted of PBMCs, taken 5 to 6 days after the first yellow fever vaccination. The sequence was obtained from a man aged 18 to 29 who received the YFV17D yellow fever vaccine. This sequence joins TRBV11-2 and TRBJ2-2; 9 positions match TRBD2. The CDR3 DNA reads as TGTGCCAGCAGCCCCTGGCGGTCTAGCGGGGACCCTGACACCGGGGAGCTGTTTTTT. This codes for CASSPWRSSGDPDTGELFF. Drawing the rest from reference TRBV11-2 and TRBJ2-2, the complete variable domain is EAGVAQSPRYKIIEKRQSVAFWCNPISGHATLYWYQQILGQGPKLLIQFQNNGVVDDSQLPKDRFSAERLKGVDSTLKIQPAKLEDSAVYLCASSPWRSSGDPDTGELFFGEGSRLTVL.